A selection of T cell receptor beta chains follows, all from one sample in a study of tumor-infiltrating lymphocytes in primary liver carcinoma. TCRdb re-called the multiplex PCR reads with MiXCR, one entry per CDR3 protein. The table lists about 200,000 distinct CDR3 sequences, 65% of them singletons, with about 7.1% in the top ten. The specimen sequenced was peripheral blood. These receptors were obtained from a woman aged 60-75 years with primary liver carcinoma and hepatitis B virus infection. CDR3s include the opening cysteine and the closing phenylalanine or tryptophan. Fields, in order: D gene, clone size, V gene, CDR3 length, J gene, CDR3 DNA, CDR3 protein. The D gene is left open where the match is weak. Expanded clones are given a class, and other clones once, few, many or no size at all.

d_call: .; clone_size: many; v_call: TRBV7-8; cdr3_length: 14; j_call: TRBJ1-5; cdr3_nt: TGTGCCAGCAGCCGACGGACAGTCAATCAGCCCCAGCATTTT; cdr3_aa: CASSRRTVNQPQHF
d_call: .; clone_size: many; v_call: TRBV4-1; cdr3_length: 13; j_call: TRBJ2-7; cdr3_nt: TGCGCCAGCAGCCCTAGAGACTCCTACGAGCAGTACTTC; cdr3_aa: CASSPRDSYEQYF
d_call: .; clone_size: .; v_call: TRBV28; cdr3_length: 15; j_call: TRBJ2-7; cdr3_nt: TGTGCCAGCAGCCCGAACCGGGAGTGGGGATACGAGCAGCACTTC; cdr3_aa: CASSPNREWGYEQHF
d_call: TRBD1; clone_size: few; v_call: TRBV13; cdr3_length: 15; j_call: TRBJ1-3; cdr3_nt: TGTGCCAGCAGCCCGGGGGACAGGTTTGGAAACACCATATATTTT; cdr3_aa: CASSPGDRFGNTIYF
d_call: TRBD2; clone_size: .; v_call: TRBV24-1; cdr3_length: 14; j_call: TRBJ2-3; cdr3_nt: TGTGCCACCAGTGGTAGCGGGAGAACAGATACGCAGTATTTT; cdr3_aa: CATSGSGRTDTQYF
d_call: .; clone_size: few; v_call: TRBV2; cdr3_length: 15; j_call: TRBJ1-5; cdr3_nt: TGTGCCAGCAGTGCATTTCTTTATAGCAATCAGCCCCAGCATTTT; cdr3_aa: CASSAFLYSNQPQHF
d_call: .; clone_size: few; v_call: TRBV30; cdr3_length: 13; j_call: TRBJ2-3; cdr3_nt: TGTGCCTGGATGGCCTTCGTGGGAGATACGCAGTATTTT; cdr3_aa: CAWMAFVGDTQYF
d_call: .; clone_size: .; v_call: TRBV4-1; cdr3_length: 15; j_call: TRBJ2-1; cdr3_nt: TGCGCCAGCAGTCGGGGGGCTAGCCGAATTAATGAGCAGTTCTTC; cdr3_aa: CASSRGASRINEQFF
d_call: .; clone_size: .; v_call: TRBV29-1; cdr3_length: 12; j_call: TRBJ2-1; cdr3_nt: TGCATCGCTACGACTAGTGGTCATGAGCAGTTCTTC; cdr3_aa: CIATTSGHEQFF
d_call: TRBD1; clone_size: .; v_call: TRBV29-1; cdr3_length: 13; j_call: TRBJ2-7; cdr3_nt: TGCAGTGCCATGACAGGGGGCGAATACGAGCAGTACTTC; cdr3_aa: CSAMTGGEYEQYF
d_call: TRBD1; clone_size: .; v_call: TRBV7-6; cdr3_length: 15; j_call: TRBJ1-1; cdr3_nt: TGTGCCAGCAGCCCATCGGGACAGGGAAGAGTTGAAGCTTTCTTT; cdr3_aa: CASSPSGQGRVEAFF
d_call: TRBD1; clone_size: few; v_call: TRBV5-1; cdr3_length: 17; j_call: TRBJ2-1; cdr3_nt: TGCGCCAGCAGCGCAAGGGACAGGTCGACTTCCTACAATGAGCAGTTCTTC; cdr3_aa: CASSARDRSTSYNEQFF
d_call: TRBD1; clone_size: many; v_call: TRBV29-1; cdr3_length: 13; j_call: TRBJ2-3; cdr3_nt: TGCAGCGTTGCCAGGGGGCTGACAGATACGCAGTATTTT; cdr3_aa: CSVARGLTDTQYF
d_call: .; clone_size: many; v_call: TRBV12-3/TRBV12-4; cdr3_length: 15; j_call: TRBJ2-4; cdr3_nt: TGTGCCAGCAGCGGGGACGGGGGCGGCAAAAACATTCAGTACTTC; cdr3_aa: CASSGDGGGKNIQYF
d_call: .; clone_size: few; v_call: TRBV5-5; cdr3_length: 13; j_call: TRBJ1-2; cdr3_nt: TGTGCCAGCAGCTTGTTTGGGGGCGATGGCTACACCTTC; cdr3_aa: CASSLFGGDGYTF
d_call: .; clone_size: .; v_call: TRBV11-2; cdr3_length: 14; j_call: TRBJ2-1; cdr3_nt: TGTGTCAGCAGCATGGGGGGGGCAGACAATGAACAGTTCTTC; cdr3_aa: CVSSMGGADNEQFF
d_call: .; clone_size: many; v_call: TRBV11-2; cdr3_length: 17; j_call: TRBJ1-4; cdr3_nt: TGTGCCAGCAGCTTAGTACCCAGGGGATTCACTAATGAAAAACTGTTTTTT; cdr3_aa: CASSLVPRGFTNEKLFF
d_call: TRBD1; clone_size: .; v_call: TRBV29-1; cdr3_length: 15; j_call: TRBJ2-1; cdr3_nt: TGCAGCGCTCACCTCCCAGGGGGCGGCTACAATGAGCAGTTCTTC; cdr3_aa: CSAHLPGGGYNEQFF
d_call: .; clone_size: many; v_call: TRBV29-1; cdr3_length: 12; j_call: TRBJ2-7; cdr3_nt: TGCAGCGTTGGAGGATTCTCCTACGAGCAGTACTTC; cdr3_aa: CSVGGFSYEQYF
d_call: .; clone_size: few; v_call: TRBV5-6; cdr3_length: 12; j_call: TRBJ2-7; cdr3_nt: TGTGCCAGCAGCTTAGTAGGGGACGAGCAGTACTTC; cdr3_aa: CASSLVGDEQYF
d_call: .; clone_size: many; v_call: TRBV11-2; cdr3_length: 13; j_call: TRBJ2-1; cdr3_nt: TGTGCCAGCAGCTTAGTTTTGGGCAATGAGCAGTTCTTC; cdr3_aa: CASSLVLGNEQFF
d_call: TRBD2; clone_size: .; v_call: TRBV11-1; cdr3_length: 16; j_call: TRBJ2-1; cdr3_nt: TGTGCCAGTAGCTTAGATAGCGGGAGTGGGAGAGATGAGCAGTTCTTC; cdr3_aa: CASSLDSGSGRDEQFF
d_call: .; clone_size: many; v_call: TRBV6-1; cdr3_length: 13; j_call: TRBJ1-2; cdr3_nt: TGTGCCAGCAGTGAAGGTGGTGACAGCTTGGGCACCTTC; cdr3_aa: CASSEGGDSLGTF
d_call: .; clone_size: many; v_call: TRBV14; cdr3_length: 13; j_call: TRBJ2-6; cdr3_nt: TGTGCCAGCAGCCCGCCTGGGGCCAACGTCCTGACTTTC; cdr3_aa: CASSPPGANVLTF
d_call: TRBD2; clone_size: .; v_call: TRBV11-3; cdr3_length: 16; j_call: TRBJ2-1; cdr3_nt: TGTGTCAGCAGCACCCGGCTAGCGGGAGAGCTGAATGAGCAGTTCTTC; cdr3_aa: CVSSTRLAGELNEQFF
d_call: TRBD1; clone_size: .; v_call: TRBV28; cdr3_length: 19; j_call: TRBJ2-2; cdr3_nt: TGTGCCAGCAGCTCTCCCCGAGGCTGGGGACAGGGGAACACCGGGGAGCTGTTTTTT; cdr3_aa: CASSSPRGWGQGNTGELFF
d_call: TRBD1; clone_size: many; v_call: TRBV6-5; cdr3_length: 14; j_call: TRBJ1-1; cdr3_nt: TGTGCCAGCAGTATTCAGGGGGTGGGTACTGAAGCTTTCTTT; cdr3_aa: CASSIQGVGTEAFF
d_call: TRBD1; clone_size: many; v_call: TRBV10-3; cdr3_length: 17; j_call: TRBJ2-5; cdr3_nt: TGTGCCATCAGTGCTTCGATGTCACAGGGGGCGCCTGAGACCCAGTACTTC; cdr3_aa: CAISASMSQGAPETQYF
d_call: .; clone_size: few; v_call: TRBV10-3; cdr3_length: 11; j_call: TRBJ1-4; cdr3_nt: TGTGTCATCGGGCAGAATGAAAAACTGTTTTTT; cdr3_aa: CVIGQNEKLFF
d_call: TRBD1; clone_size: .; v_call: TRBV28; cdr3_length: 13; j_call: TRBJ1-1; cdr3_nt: TGTGCCAGCAGTTTATTCAGGGGGGCTGAAGCTTTCTTT; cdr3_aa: CASSLFRGAEAFF
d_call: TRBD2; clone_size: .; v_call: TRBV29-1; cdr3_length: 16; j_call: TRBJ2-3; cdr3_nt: TGCAGCGTTGATGAGGGACTAGCGGAGAGCACAGATACGCAGTATTTT; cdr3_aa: CSVDEGLAESTDTQYF
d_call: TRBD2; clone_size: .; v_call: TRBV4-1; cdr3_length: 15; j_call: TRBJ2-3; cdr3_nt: TGCGCCAGCAACCAAGGACTAGCGGGAGCAGATACGCAGTATTTT; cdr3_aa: CASNQGLAGADTQYF
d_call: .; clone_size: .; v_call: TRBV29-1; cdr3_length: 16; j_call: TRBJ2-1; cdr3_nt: TGCAGCGTTGTGTCCGGGACCGTTGCGTCCCACAATGAGCAGTTCTTC; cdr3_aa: CSVVSGTVASHNEQFF
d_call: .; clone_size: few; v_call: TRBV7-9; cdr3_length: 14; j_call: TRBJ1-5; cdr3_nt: TGTGCCAGCAGCTCCGGCTCAATCAATCAGCCCCAGCATTTT; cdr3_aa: CASSSGSINQPQHF
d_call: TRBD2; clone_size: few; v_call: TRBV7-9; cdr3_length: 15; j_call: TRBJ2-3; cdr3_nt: TGTGCCAGCAGCTTACGGGTGAGCGGGGAGGATACGCAGTATTTT; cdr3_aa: CASSLRVSGEDTQYF
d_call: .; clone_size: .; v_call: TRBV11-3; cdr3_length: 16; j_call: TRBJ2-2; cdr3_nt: TGTGCCAGCAGCTTAGGAGGGGCTGCGAACACCTGGGAGCTGTTTTTT; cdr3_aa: CASSLGGAANTWELFF
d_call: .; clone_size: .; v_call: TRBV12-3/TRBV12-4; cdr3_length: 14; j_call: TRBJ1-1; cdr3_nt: TGTGCCAGCAGTTTAGCCAAGTTGGGGGCTGAAGCTTTCTTT; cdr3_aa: CASSLAKLGAEAFF
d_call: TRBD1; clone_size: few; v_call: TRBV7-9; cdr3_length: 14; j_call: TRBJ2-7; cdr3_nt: TGTGCCAGCAGCTTAAGCGACAGGGGTTACGAGCAGTACTTC; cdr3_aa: CASSLSDRGYEQYF
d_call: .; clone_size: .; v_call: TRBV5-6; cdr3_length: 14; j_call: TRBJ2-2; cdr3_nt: TGTGCCAGCAGCTTGTATAGGGGGACCGGGGAGCTGTTTTTT; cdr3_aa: CASSLYRGTGELFF
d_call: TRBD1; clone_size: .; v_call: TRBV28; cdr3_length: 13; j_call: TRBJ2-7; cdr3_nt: TGTGCCAGCAGACTGGACAGGACCTACGAGCAGTACTTC; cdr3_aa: CASRLDRTYEQYF
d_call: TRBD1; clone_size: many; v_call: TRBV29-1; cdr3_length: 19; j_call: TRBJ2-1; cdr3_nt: TGCAGCGTTGAAGATCCCCTCGGGACAGGGAGAAGGGTTAGCGATGAGCAGTTCTTC; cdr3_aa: CSVEDPLGTGRRVSDEQFF
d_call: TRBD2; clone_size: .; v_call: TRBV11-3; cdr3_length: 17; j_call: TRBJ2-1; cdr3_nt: TGTGCCAGCAGCTTAGATTGGAGGGGACTAATGGCCAATGAGCAGTTCTTC; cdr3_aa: CASSLDWRGLMANEQFF
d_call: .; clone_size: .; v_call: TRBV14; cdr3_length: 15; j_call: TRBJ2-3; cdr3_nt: TGTGCCAGCAGCCAAGATCGGGCACACTCCGATGCGCAGTATTTT; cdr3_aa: CASSQDRAHSDAQYF
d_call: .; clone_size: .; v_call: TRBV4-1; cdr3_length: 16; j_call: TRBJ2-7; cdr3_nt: TGCGCCAGCAGCCAAGATCGCAGCGGGTCCACCTATGAGCAGTACTTC; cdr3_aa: CASSQDRSGSTYEQYF
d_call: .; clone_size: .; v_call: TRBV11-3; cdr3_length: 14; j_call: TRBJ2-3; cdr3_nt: TGTGCCAGCACCTCAGGGGCAGTCACAGATACGCAGTATTTT; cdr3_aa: CASTSGAVTDTQYF
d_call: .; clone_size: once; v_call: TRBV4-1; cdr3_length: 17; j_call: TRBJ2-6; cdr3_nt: TGCGCCAGCAGCCATGAGGGGGTGGGGTCTGTGGCCAACGTCCTGACTTTC; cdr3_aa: CASSHEGVGSVANVLTF
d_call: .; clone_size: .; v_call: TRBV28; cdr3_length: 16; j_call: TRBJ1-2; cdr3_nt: TGTGCCGGCAGTTTATCTTGGCCTGGGGGGACCTATGGCTACACCTTT; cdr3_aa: CAGSLSWPGGTYGYTF
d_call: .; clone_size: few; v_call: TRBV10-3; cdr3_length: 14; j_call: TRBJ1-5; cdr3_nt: TGTGCCATCAAGGCCGACCCGGGGGGTCAGCCCCAGCATTTT; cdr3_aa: CAIKADPGGQPQHF
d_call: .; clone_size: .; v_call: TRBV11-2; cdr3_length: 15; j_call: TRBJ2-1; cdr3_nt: TGTGCCAGCAGCTTAGGTGAAGAGTCCAACAATGAGCAGTTCTTC; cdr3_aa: CASSLGEESNNEQFF
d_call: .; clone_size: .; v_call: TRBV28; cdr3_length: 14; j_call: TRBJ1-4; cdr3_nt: TGTGCCAGCAGTAAGATCATGGTTAATGAAAAACTGTTTTTT; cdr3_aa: CASSKIMVNEKLFF
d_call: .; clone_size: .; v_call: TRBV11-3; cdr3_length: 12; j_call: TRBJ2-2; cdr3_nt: TGTGCCAGCAGCACCCCAAAGGGGGAGCTGTTTTTT; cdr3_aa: CASSTPKGELFF
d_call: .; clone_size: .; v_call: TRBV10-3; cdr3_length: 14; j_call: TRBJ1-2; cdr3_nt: TGTGCCACCAGTGAGGAGGGAAAGGGTTATGGCTACACCTTC; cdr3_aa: CATSEEGKGYGYTF
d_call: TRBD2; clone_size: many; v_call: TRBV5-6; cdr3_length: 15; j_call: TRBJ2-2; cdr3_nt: TGTGCCAGCAGCCTTAGCGGGAGTAGGACCGGGGAGCTGTTTTTT; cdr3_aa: CASSLSGSRTGELFF